This TCR beta chain was identified during a study of T-cell memory formation after mild COVID-19 (dated by TCRdb to the early 2020s). Background for the entire study: TCR sequence clusters from the two donors were largely donor specific. T-cell clones expanding and contracting after mild COVID-19 in two donors were tracked by longitudinal TCRalpha and TCRbeta repertoire sequencing. The cohort comprised two young, previously healthy adult volunteers, one female and one male. Broader findings and caveats from the paper: The study included only a couple of mild cases, and larger cohorts that include severe cases with pre-infection samples were judged to be necessary. Contracting CD4+ clones turned up mainly in the CM and EM memory subsets, whereas EMRA was where CD8+ clones were enriched. Some responding clones were found in pre-infection memory, which suggests that pre-existing cross-reactive memory T cells took part in the SARS-CoV-2 response. SARS-CoV-2 specificity was not confirmed for the second-wave clones peaking on day 37. Clones contracting from day 15 to 85 had balanced CD4/CD8 phenotypes, while a second wave expanding from day 15 to 37 was biased towards CD4+.

This clonotype appeared many times. It lacks a known antigen. No much larger clonotype is one base removed from it; base qualities were not supplied. Sequencing instrument: Illumina NovaSeq 6000. Using 5'RACE with constant-segment primers, TCRalpha and TCRbeta cDNA libraries were constructed, with sample barcodes and unique molecular identifiers added in the process. Trizol reagent was used to extract RNA from every sample. Libraries were amplified in two PCR steps, with a second sample barcode and Illumina TruSeq adapters added in the second step. Sequencing of libraries was performed on an Illumina NovaSeq with 2 x 150 bp paired-end reads. The paper's data handling went like this. The reads were demultiplexed and collapsed into UMI-guided consensus sequences using migec v1.2.7. Using mixcr v2.1.11, UMI consensuses were aligned to TRA and TRB V and J templates and then assembled into clonotypes. Expanded or contracted clonotypes were those called significant by both edgeR and NoisET, with noise models trained on biological replicates. For edgeR calls, the thresholds were a false discovery rate-adjusted p below 0.01 and a log2 fold-change of 1. As an exploratory analysis of dynamics, PCA with hierarchical clustering was applied to max-normalized trajectories of the 1000 most abundant clonotypes. The CD4 or CD8 phenotype of responding clones was assigned using the separately sequenced CD4+ and CD8+ repertoires. TCRdb redid the processing of the public reads, applying fastp at Q25 and MiXCR, and retained in-frame beta chains. Rows with one shared CDR3 protein collapse into an entry with the most common genes and DNA. For this entry, the V and J calls and clone size follow TCRdb and not the study's own pipeline. The sample has roughly 350,000 distinct CDR3 sequences on record, approximately 13% of them singletons. The top ten hold about 24% of the sample.

Ficoll-Paque density gradient centrifugation was the method used to isolate PBMCs. V is pared back by 4 bases and J by 11 bases, with 17 bases lying between the germline termini. Its CDR3 holds 13 amino acids, cysteine through phenylalanine. Kept here is only the CDR3 DNA, which spans 39 bases and is read in frame from base 1. According to the germline V gene, CDR1 reads SGHDN and CDR2 reads FVKESK. The TCR comes from a man aged 18-30 years who had mild COVID-19 (a few samples of this study predate the infection). The sample titles of this study are shuffled in the database, so cell type and time point are left out; the donor was told from shared clones. The specimen sequenced was PBMCs or a T cell subset sorted from them (not recorded which). Recombination joined TRBV14 with TRBJ1-2, with an unclear D gene assignment. DNA sequence: TGTGCCAGCAGCCCCCGGGCGGCTCCAGGTTACACCTTC. Its translation is CASSPRAAPGYTF.